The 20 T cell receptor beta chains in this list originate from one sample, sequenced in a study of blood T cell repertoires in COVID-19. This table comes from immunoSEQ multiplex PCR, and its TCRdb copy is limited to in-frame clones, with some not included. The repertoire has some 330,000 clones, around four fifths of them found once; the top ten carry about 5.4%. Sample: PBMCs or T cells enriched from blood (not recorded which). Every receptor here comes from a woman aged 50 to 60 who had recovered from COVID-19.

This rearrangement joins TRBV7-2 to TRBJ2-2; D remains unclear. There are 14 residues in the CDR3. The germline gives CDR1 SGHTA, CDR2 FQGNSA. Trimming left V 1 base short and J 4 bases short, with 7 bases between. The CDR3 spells CASSLGHGTGELFF. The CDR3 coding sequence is TGTGCCAGCAGCTTAGGACATGGCACCGGGGAGCTGTTTTTT.

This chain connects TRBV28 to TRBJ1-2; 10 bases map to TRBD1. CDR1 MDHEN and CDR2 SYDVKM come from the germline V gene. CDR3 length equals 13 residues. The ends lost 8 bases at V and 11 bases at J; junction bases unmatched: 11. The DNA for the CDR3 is TGTGCCAGCCTAGAAATAGACAGGGGGCGGTACACCTTC. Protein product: CASLEIDRGRYTF.

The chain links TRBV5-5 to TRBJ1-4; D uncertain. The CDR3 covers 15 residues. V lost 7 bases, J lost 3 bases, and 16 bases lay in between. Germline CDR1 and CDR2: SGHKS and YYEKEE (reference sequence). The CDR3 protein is CASGGHPGSNEKLFF. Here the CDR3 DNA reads TGTGCCAGCGGTGGGCATCCCGGCTCTAATGAAAAACTGTTTTTT.

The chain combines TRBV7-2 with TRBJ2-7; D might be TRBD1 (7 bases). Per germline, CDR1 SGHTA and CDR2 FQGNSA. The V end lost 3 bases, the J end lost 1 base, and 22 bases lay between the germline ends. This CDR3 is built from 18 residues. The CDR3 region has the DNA TGTGCCAGCAGCTTGGGGAGGCTCGGGACAGAAATTTCCTACGAGCAGTACTTC. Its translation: CASSLGRLGTEISYEQYF.

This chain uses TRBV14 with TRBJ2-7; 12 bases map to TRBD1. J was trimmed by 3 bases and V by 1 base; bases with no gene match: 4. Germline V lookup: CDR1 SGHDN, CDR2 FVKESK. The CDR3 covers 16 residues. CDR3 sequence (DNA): TGTGCCAGCAGCCAAGGGGGGGACAGGGGGCTCTACGAGCAGTACTTC. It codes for CASSQGGDRGLYEQYF.

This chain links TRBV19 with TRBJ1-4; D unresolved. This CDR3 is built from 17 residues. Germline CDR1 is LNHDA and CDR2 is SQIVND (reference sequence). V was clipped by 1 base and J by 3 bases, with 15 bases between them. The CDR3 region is CASSIGLERASNEKLFF. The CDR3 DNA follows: TGTGCCAGTAGTATAGGGTTGGAGAGGGCCTCTAATGAAAAACTGTTTTTT.

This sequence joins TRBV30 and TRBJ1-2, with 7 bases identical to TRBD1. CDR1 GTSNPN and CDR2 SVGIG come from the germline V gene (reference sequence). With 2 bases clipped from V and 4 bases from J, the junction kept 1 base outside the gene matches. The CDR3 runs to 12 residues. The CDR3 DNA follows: TGTGCCTGGAGTCAGGGGGGCTATGGCTACACCTTC. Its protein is CAWSQGGYGYTF.

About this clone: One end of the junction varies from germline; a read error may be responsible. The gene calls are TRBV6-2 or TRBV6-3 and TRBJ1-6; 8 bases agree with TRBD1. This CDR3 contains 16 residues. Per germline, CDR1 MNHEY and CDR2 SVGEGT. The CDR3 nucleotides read TGTGCCAGCAGTAACTCAGGGGGCGTCTATAATTCACCCCTCCACTTT. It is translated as CASSNSGGVYNSPLHF.

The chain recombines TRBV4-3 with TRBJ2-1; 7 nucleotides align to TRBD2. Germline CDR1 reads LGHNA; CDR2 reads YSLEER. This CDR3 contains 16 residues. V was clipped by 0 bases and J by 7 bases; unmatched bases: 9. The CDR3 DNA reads TGCGCCAGCAGCCAAGATGGAGGAGCGGGGCGGAATGAGCAGTTCTTC. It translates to CASSQDGGAGRNEQFF.

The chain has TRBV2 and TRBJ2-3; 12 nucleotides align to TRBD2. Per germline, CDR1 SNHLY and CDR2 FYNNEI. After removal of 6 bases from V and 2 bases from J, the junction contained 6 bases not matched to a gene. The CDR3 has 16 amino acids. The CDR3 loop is CASRRLAGDNTDTQYF. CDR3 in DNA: TGTGCCAGCAGGAGACTAGCGGGGGACAACACAGATACGCAGTATTTT.

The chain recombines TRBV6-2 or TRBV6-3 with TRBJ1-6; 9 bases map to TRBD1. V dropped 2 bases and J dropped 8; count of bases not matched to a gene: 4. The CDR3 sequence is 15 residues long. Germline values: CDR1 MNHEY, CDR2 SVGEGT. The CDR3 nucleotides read TGTGCCAGCAGTTACGAGGGACAGGGTTATTCACCCCTCCACTTT. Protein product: CASSYEGQGYSPLHF.

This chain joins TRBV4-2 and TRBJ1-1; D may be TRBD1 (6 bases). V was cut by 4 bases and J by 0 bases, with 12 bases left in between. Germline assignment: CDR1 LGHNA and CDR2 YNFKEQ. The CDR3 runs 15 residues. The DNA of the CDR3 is TGTGCCAGCAGCCTAGAGGACAGCTTGAACACTGAAGCTTTCTTT. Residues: CASSLEDSLNTEAFF.

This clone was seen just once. CDR3 protein: CASSPQIAQPQHF. The DNA of the CDR3 is TGTGCCAGCTCACCACAGATAGCTCAGCCCCAGCATTTT. This sequence joins TRBV18 and TRBJ1-5; D is uncertain. CDR1 is KGHSH and CDR2 is LQKENI in the germline V gene. V lost 1 base, J lost 6 bases, and 7 bases lay in between. CDR3 length: 13 residues.

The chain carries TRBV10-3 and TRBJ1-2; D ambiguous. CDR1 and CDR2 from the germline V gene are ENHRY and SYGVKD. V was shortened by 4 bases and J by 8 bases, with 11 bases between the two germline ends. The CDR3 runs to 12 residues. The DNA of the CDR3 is TGTGCCATCAGTGCTACGGTTCCAGGCTACACCTTC. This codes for CAISATVPGYTF.

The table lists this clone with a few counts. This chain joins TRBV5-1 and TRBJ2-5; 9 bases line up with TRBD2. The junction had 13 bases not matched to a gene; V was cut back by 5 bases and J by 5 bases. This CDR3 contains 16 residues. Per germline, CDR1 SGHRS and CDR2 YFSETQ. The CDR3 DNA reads TGCGCCAGCAGGGCGTCGGTGGCGGGGGGGCCGGAGACCCAGTACTTC. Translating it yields CASRASVAGGPETQYF.

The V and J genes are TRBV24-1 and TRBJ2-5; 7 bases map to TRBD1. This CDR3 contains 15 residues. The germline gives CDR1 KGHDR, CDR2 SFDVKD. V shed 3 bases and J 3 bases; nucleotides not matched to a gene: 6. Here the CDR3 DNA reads TGTGCCACCAGTGATCGTACAGGGGCTGAAGAGACCCAGTACTTC. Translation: CATSDRTGAEETQYF.

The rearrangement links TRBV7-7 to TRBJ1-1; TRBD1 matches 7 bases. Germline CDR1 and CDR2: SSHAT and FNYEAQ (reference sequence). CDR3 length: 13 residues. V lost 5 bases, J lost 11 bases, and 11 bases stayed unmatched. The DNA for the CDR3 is TGTGCCAGCAGCCGGGACAGAGATGCTAAGGCTTTCTTT. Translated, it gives CASSRDRDAKAFF.

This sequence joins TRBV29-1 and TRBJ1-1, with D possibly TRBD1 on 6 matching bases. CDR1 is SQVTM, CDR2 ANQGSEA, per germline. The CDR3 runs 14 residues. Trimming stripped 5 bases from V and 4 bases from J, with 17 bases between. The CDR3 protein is CSVTLTGSGTEAFF. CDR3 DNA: TGCAGCGTTACACTTACAGGGTCCGGCACTGAAGCTTTCTTT.

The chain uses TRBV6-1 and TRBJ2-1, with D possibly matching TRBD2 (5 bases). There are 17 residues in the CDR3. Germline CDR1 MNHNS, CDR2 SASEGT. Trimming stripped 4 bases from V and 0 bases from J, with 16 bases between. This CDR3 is CASSGGVSYSSYNEQFF. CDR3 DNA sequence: TGTGCCAGCAGTGGGGGAGTAAGCTACAGCTCCTACAATGAGCAGTTCTTC.

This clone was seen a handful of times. The CDR3 spells CASSLGGRTDTQYF. In DNA form, the CDR3 reads TGTGCCAGCAGCTTGGGCGGGCGCACAGATACGCAGTATTTT. The V gene is TRBV5-4, the J gene TRBJ2-3, with a weak D call TRBD2 (5 bases). The CDR3 contains 14 residues. V was shortened by 0 bases and J by 1 base, with 6 bases between the two germline ends. The germline gives CDR1 SGHNT, CDR2 YYREEE (reference sequence).